This T cell receptor (beta chain) was sequenced for a study of Graves' ophthalmopathy and Graves' hyperthyroidism. Aged 18 to 65, hyperthyroidism patients had new diagnoses of under 2 months' duration. The CDR3 sequence is 15 residues long. Germline V CDR1 and CDR2: DFQATT, SNEGSKA (reference sequence). The V end was cut by 6 bases, the J end by 2 bases, with 16 bases between. Investigators amplified TCR beta CDR3 regions from RNA transcripts. HTBI-primed RT-PCR formed the first round, and a multiplex PCR formed the second. TCRdb re-called the multiplex PCR reads through MiXCR, storing one row per CDR3 protein. The sample holds over a million distinct CDR3 sequences, roughly 35% seen once. In its sample, this clonotype was seen many times.

This receptor was taken from an adult man with Graves' hyperthyroidism. The chain links TRBV20-1 to TRBJ2-2; TRBD2 is a possible D gene (5 bases). Sequenced material: peripheral blood or thyroid tissue (not recorded which). The chain's CDR3 is CSARPVGVNTGELFF. DNA for the CDR3: TGCAGTGCCAGGCCGGTGGGAGTAAACACCGGGGAGCTGTTTTTT.